The T cell receptor (beta chain) under discussion was sequenced for a study of identical twins. Study results and caveats: Excess sharing by twins proved weaker in beta out-of-frame sequences.

This clonotype has a handful of counts. Its target is unknown. V was clipped by 5 bases and J by 2 bases, with 15 bases between them. The CDR3 totals 15 residues. TCRdb fed the 5' RACE reads into MiXCR, producing one record per CDR3 protein. Counted here are approximately 700,000 distinct CDR3 sequences, 15% to 20% occurring once; the ten biggest clones make up under 15%. These data also formed part of another study, on T cells expressing NK-cell markers. This second report adds: Sorted CD3+CD56+NKG2C+, CD3+CD56+NKG2C- and CD3+CD56-NKG2C+ T cells supplied TCR beta repertoires. In over 5 donors, dominant CD3+CD56+NKG2C+ clonotypes ranked among the top 10 CD8+ clonotypes. No clear determination of HCMV specificity was made for expanded NKG2C+ T cell clones.

This chain links TRBV12-3 or TRBV12-4 with TRBJ2-5, with D perhaps TRBD2 (5 bases). Sample: PBMCs. The receptor's source is a woman between 18 and 30 years old in good health. CDR3 nucleotide sequence: TGTGCCAGCAGTCTTCGGAATGGAGGACAAGAGACCCAGTACTTC. It encodes CASSLRNGGQETQYF.